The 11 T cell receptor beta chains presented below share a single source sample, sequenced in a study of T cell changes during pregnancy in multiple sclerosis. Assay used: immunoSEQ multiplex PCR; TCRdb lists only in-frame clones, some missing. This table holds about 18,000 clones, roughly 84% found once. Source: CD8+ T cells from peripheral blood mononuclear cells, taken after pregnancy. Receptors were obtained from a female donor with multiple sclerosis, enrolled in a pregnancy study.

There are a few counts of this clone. The CDR3: CASSTSGGRNEQFF. The CDR3 coding sequence is TGTGCCAGCAGCACCTCTGGAGGTCGCAATGAGCAGTTCTTC. The J gene is TRBJ2-1, the V gene TRBV9; a weak D match, TRBD2 (5 bases). The CDR3 is 14 amino acids. Germline lookup yields CDR1 SGDLS and CDR2 YYNGEE. V shed 4 bases and J shed 6 bases, with 14 bases lying between them.

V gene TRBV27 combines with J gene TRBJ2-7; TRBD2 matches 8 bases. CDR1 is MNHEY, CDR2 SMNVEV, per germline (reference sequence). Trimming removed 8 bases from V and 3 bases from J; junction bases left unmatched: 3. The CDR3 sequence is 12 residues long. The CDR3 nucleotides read TGTGCCAGCGTGGGACTAGACTACGAGCAGTACTTC. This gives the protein CASVGLDYEQYF.

CDR3 region: CASSLGTGNTGELFF. The CDR3 coding sequence is TGTGCCAGCAGCTTGGGGACAGGGAACACCGGGGAGCTGTTTTTT. V is TRBV5-6 and J is TRBJ2-2; TRBD1 matches at 7 bases. The CDR3 totals 15 residues. The germline V gene encodes CDR1 SGHDT and CDR2 YYEEEE. V was pared by 0 bases and J by 1 base, with 0 bases of the junction left unmatched.

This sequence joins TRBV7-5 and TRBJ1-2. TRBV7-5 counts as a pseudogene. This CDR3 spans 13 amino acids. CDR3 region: CARSSRALQGYTF. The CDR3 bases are TGTGCCAGAAGCTCGAGGGCACTCCAAGGCTACACCTTC.

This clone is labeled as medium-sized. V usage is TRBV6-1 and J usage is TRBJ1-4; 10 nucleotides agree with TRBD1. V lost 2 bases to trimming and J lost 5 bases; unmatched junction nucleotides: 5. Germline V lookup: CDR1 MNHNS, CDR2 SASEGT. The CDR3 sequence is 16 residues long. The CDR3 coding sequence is TGTGCCAGCAGTGAATCGGTGGGACAGGGGAATGAAAAACTGTTTTTT. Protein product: CASSESVGQGNEKLFF.

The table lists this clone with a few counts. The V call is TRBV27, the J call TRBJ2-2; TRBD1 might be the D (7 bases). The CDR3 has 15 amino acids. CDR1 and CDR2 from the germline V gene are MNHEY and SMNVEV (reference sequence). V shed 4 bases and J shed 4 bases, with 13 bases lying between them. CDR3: CASSSGGTGTGELFF. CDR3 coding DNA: TGTGCCAGCAGTTCAGGGGGGACCGGCACCGGGGAGCTGTTTTTT.

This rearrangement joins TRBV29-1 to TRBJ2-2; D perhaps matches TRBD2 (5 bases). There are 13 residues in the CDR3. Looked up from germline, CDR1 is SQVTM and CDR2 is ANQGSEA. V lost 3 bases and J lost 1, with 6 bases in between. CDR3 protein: CSVEAGNTGELFF. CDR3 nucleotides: TGCAGCGTTGAGGCGGGGAACACCGGGGAGCTGTTTTTT.

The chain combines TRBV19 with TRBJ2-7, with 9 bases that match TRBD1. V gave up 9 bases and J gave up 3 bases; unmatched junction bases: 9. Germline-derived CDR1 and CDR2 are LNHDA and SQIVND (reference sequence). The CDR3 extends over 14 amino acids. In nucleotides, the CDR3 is TGTGCCAGCCAACTTGCGACAGGGGGCTACGAGCAGTACTTC. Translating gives CASQLATGGYEQYF.

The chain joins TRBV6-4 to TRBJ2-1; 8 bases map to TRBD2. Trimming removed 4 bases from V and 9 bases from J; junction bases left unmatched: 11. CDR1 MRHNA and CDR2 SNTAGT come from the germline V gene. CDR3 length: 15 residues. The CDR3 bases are TGTGCCAGCAGTGTAAAAGCGGGAGACCCAATTGAGCAGTTCTTC. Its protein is CASSVKAGDPIEQFF.

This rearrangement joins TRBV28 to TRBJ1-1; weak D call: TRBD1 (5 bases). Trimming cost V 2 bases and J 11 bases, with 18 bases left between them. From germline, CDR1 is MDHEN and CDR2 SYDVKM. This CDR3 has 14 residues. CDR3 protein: CASSLDSDVLWAFF. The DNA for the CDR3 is TGTGCCAGCAGTTTAGACAGTGACGTCCTATGGGCTTTCTTT.

CDR3 coding DNA: TGTGCCAGCAGCCCGCGACTGGCGACTAGCGGGAATTACAATGAGCAGTTCTTC. Amino acids: CASSPRLATSGNYNEQFF. V usage is TRBV7-6 and J usage is TRBJ2-1; 11 positions match TRBD2. This CDR3 region has 18 residues. With 5 bases clipped from V and 4 bases from J, the junction kept 13 bases outside the gene matches. Germline assignment: CDR1 SGHVS and CDR2 FNYEAQ. Full variable domain (missing parts from reference TRBV7-6 and TRBJ2-1): GAGVSQSPRYKVTKRGQDVALRCDPISGHVSLYWYRQALGQGPEFLTYFNYEAQQDKSGLPNDRFSAERPEGSISTLTIQRTEQRDSAMYRCASSPRLATSGNYNEQFFGPGTRLTVL.